This T cell receptor beta chain derives from a study of CD4 T cells in relation to SARS-CoV-2 and coronaviruses. Overall study context: TCR beta CDR3s were sequenced after approximately 9-day antigen culture of PBMCs. The HLA restriction of the shared crossreactive spike epitopes was mapped. Study results and limitations: This crossreactivity analysis covered spike protein alone, no other viral proteins.

Profiling relied on immunoSEQ multiplex PCR, and the TCRdb table lists in-frame clones only, not all of them. Of some 21,000 clones listed, about four fifths are singletons. The V and J ends lost 7 bases and 4 bases respectively, with 11 bases between them. The CDR3 length is 12 residues. The germline gives CDR1 MNHEY, CDR2 SMNVEV (reference sequence). Unexposed donor CD4+ T cells date from about 2011-2019, before the COVID-19 pandemic. The cells were cultured for 10 days before CD4+ T cells were isolated. Unexposed-donor CD4+ T cells were probed with SARS-CoV-2 S/N and four cold-coronavirus spikes, cells permitting. This clone appeared a few times. Its specificity is not known.

Sequencing used CD4+ T cells from PBMCs, cultured in vitro. The receptor comes from a human donor in good health. This chain links TRBV27 with TRBJ2-7; D is unclear. The CDR3 loop is CASTQQSYEQYF. The DNA for the CDR3 is TGTGCCAGCACCCAACAGAGTTACGAGCAGTACTTC.